These T cell receptor beta chains were read from a single sample in a study of T-cell memory formation after mild COVID-19. MiXCR, applied by TCRdb to the 5' RACE reads, yields one record per CDR3 protein. The table records 260,000 or so distinct CDR3 sequences, approximately 15% of them present only once. The sequencing input was PBMCs or a T cell subset sorted from them (not recorded which). The receptors were gathered from a man between 18 and 35 years old who had mild COVID-19 (a few samples of this study predate the infection). Cell type and time point are not known. The CDR3 runs from the conserved cysteine through the conserved F or W. D genes are given only for firm matches. Clone size, where shown, is once, few, many, or a class for clones that have expanded.

J gene | clone size | V gene | D gene | CDR3 protein | CDR3 DNA
TRBJ2-3 | - | TRBV27 | TRBD2 | CASSRGASGRSTDTQYF | TGTGCCAGCAGTAGGGGAGCTAGCGGGAGGAGCACAGATACGCAGTATTTT
TRBJ2-1 | - | TRBV7-2 | TRBD2 | CASSPGLAGAEGNEQFF | TGTGCCAGCAGCCCGGGACTAGCGGGGGCAGAGGGTAATGAGCAGTTCTTC
TRBJ1-3 | - | TRBV7-2 | - | CASSPQGAGNTIYF | TGTGCCAGCAGCCCACAGGGAGCTGGAAACACCATATATTTT
TRBJ2-1 | many | TRBV7-7 | - | CASSPGHDNEQFF | TGTGCTAGCAGCCCGGGCCATGACAATGAGCAGTTCTTC
TRBJ2-2 | few | TRBV20-1 | TRBD2 | CSATKRGGRAGELFF | TGCAGTGCTACCAAGCGGGGGGGCCGCGCCGGGGAGCTGTTTTTT
TRBJ2-1 | few | TRBV24-1 | - | CATSGILTNEQFF | TGTGCCACCAGTGGGATCCTGACCAATGAGCAGTTCTTC
TRBJ2-6 | many | TRBV7-2 | TRBD1 | CASSWKDRQDLTF | TGTGCCAGCAGCTGGAAGGACAGGCAGGACCTGACTTTC
TRBJ2-6 | few | TRBV7-9 | - | CASSSVGANVLTF | TGTGCCAGCAGCTCGGTAGGGGCCAACGTCCTGACTTTC
TRBJ1-2 | - | TRBV12-3/TRBV12-4 | - | CASSPREGYGYTF | TGTGCCAGCAGCCCCCGGGAGGGCTATGGCTACACCTTC
TRBJ1-2 | few | TRBV6-5 | - | CASSYLELGALGANYGYTF | TGTGCCAGCAGTTATCTCGAACTAGGGGCCCTCGGGGCTAACTATGGCTACACCTTC
TRBJ1-2 | - | TRBV7-2 | - | CASSLGRGGVWGYTF | TGTGCCAGCAGCTTAGGTCGGGGTGGAGTATGGGGCTACACCTTC
TRBJ1-1 | few | TRBV20-1 | - | CSARGGFRYTEAFF | TGCAGTGCTAGAGGGGGGTTTAGGTACACTGAAGCTTTCTTT
TRBJ2-1 | few | TRBV7-9 | - | CASSLNFIEQFF | TGTGCCAGCAGTCTAAACTTCATCGAGCAGTTCTTC
TRBJ1-1 | few | TRBV4-3 | - | CASSQEWPLNTEAFF | TGCGCCAGCAGCCAAGAATGGCCGTTGAACACTGAAGCTTTCTTT
TRBJ2-2 | few | TRBV5-1 | - | CASSLRATENTGELFF | TGCGCCAGCAGCTTGAGGGCAACAGAGAACACCGGGGAGCTGTTTTTT
TRBJ1-6 | - | TRBV18 | TRBD1 | CASSRRDSQSLHF | TGTGCCAGCTCTCGCCGGGACAGCCAGTCTCTCCACTTT
TRBJ2-1 | few | TRBV12-3/TRBV12-4 | TRBD1 | CASSPGQGYEQFF | TGTGCCAGCAGCCCGGGACAGGGGTATGAGCAGTTCTTC
TRBJ2-2 | - | TRBV6-5 | TRBD2 | CASSYEAGANTGELFF | TGTGCCAGCAGTTATGAAGCGGGGGCGAACACCGGGGAGCTGTTTTTT
TRBJ1-6 | many | TRBV4-1 | - | CASSQGSRPQSPLHF | TGCGCCAGCAGCCAAGGGAGTAGACCCCAATCACCCCTCCACTTT
TRBJ1-1 | few | TRBV9 | - | CASSVDQDSTIEAFF | TGTGCCAGCAGCGTAGATCAGGACAGCACGATTGAAGCTTTCTTT
TRBJ2-2 | few | TRBV12-3/TRBV12-4 | TRBD2 | CASSLLAGLTGELFF | TGTGCCAGCAGTTTACTAGCGGGATTGACCGGGGAGCTGTTTTTT
TRBJ2-1 | - | TRBV4-1 | - | CASRRSAGLGNEQFF | TGCGCCAGCCGGCGTTCGGCGGGGTTGGGGAATGAGCAGTTCTTC
TRBJ2-2 | few | TRBV12-5 | - | CASGLVPGQLGGELFF | TGTGCTAGTGGTTTGGTACCTGGCCAACTTGGGGGGGAGCTGTTTTTT
TRBJ1-5 | few | TRBV28 | TRBD1 | CASSLATGEFLANQPQHF | TGTGCCAGCAGTTTAGCCACAGGGGAGTTCCTCGCCAATCAGCCCCAGCATTTT
TRBJ1-6 | - | TRBV7-9 | - | CASSFDNSPLHF | TGTGCCAGCAGCTTTGACAATTCACCCCTCCACTTT
TRBJ2-5 | few | TRBV6-2/TRBV6-3 | - | CASRLLGVKTQYF | TGTGCCAGCAGGCTCTTGGGGGTGAAGACCCAGTACTTC
TRBJ1-1 | - | TRBV5-1 | - | CASSRLGANTEAFF | TGCGCCAGCAGCCGTCTGGGGGCGAACACTGAAGCTTTCTTT
TRBJ1-5 | - | TRBV28 | TRBD1 | CASSPADRVGNQPQHF | TGTGCCAGCAGTCCGGCGGACAGGGTTGGCAATCAGCCCCAGCATTTT
TRBJ2-3 | - | TRBV10-3 | TRBD2 | CAISGPSSGLSTDTQYF | TGTGCCATCAGTGGCCCCTCTAGCGGCTTAAGCACAGATACGCAGTATTTT
TRBJ1-6 | few | TRBV27 | TRBD1 | CASNHRGPNSPLHF | TGTGCCAGCAATCACAGGGGGCCAAATTCACCCCTCCACTTT
TRBJ1-1 | few | TRBV18 | TRBD1 | CASSRTGHMNTEAFF | TGTGCCAGCTCACGGACAGGGCACATGAACACTGAAGCTTTCTTT
TRBJ1-1 | - | TRBV7-2 | TRBD1 | CASSSSGTGGNPLYTEAFF | TGTGCCAGCAGCTCGTCCGGGACAGGGGGCAACCCGCTTTACACTGAAGCTTTCTTT
TRBJ1-1 | - | TRBV12-3/TRBV12-4 | - | CASGGGVTYTEAFF | TGTGCCAGCGGTGGAGGGGTGACATACACTGAAGCTTTCTTT
TRBJ1-1 | few | TRBV11-2 | - | CASSLDTGLGTEAFF | TGTGCCAGCAGCTTAGATACGGGATTGGGCACTGAAGCTTTCTTT
TRBJ2-3 | - | TRBV9 | - | CASSASGLADTQYF | TGTGCCAGCAGCGCCTCTGGCCTGGCGGATACGCAGTATTTT
TRBJ2-6 | - | TRBV5-1 | - | CASTRPGANVLTF | TGCGCCAGCACCCGGCCTGGGGCCAACGTCCTGACTTTC
TRBJ2-5 | - | TRBV9 | TRBD2 | CASSATGGGLQETQYF | TGTGCCAGCAGCGCCACTGGGGGGGGACTTCAAGAGACCCAGTACTTC
TRBJ2-7 | many | TRBV12-3/TRBV12-4 | TRBD1 | CASSLGQGNNEQYF | TGTGCCAGCAGTTTAGGACAGGGTAACAACGAGCAGTACTTC
TRBJ2-7 | - | TRBV12-5 | TRBD1 | CASGSGQGIYEQYF | TGTGCTAGTGGTTCGGGACAGGGCATCTACGAGCAGTACTTC
TRBJ2-2 | few | TRBV24-1 | - | CATSGASNTGELFF | TGTGCCACCAGCGGGGCTTCGAACACCGGGGAGCTGTTTTTT
TRBJ2-3 | many | TRBV5-1 | TRBD2 | CASSLARLAGTDTQYF | TGCGCCAGCAGCTTGGCTCGGCTAGCGGGCACAGATACGCAGTATTTT
TRBJ2-7 | few | TRBV20-1 | - | CSARTRHEQYF | TGCAGTGCTAGAACGCGGCACGAGCAGTACTTC
TRBJ1-1 | few | TRBV10-2 | TRBD1 | CATHVGQGGYTEAFF | TGCGCCACCCACGTCGGACAGGGCGGGTACACTGAAGCTTTCTTT
TRBJ2-7 | few | TRBV18 | TRBD1 | CASSPPGDSYEQYF | TGTGCCAGCTCACCACCGGGGGACAGCTACGAGCAGTACTTC
TRBJ1-2 | - | TRBV15 | TRBD1 | CATSRVDRDLSNYGYTF | TGTGCCACCAGCAGGGTGGACAGGGATTTATCTAACTATGGCTACACCTTC
TRBJ2-2 | - | TRBV3-1 | TRBD1 | CASSEDRSNTGELFF | TGTGCCAGCAGCGAGGACAGGTCGAACACCGGGGAGCTGTTTTTT
TRBJ2-1 | few | TRBV7-2 | TRBD2 | CASSLVLAAEEQFF | TGTGCCAGCAGCTTAGTCCTAGCGGCCGAGGAGCAGTTCTTC
TRBJ2-5 | few | TRBV7-9 | TRBD2 | CASSPGGGLYQETQYF | TGTGCCAGCAGCCCCGGGGGGGGGCTATACCAAGAGACCCAGTACTTC
TRBJ2-3 | many | TRBV15 | - | CATSRGTHTQYF | TGTGCCACCAGCAGAGGAACTCATACGCAGTATTTT
TRBJ2-7 | few | TRBV4-3 | - | CASSQDRGYYEQYF | TGCGCCAGCAGCCAAGATAGAGGTTACTACGAGCAGTACTTC